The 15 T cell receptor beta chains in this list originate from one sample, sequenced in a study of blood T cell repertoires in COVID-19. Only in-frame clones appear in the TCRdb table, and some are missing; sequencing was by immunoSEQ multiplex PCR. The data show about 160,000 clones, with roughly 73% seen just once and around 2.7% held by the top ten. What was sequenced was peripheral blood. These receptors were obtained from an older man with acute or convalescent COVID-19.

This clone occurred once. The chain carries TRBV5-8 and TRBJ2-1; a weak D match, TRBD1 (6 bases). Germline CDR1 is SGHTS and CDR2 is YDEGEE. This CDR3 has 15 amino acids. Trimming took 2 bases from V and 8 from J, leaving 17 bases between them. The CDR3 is CASSFQRGLGHEQFF. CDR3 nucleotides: TGTGCCAGCAGCTTCCAAAGGGGGTTGGGGCATGAGCAGTTCTTC.

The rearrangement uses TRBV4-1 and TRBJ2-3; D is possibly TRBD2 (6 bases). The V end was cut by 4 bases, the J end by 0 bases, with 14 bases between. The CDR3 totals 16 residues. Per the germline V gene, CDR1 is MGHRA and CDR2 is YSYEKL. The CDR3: CASSLGRGTSTDTQYF. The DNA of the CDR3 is TGCGCCAGCAGCCTGGGTCGTGGGACTAGCACAGATACGCAGTATTTT.

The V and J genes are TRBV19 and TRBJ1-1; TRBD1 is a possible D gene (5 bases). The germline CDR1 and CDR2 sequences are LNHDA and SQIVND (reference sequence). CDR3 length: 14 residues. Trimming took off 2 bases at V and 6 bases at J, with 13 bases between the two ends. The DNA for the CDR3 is TGTGCCAGTAGTATATCGGGGGGTAACGCTGAAGCTTTCTTT. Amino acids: CASSISGGNAEAFF.

CDR3 in DNA: TGTGCCAGCAGTCCGTGGCAGGGGGCGAGCACTGAAGCTTTCTTT. Its translation is CASSPWQGASTEAFF. The chain employs TRBV11-2 and TRBJ1-1, with TRBD1 identical over 8 bases. Trimming took 6 bases from V and 4 from J; bases not matched to a gene: 10. The CDR3 runs 15 residues. CDR1 SGHAT and CDR2 FQNNGV come from the germline V gene. Looking up the rest from reference TRBV11-2 and TRBJ1-1 gives the full variable domain: EAGVAQSPRYKIIEKRQSVAFWCNPISGHATLYWYQQILGQGPKLLIQFQNNGVVDDSQLPKDRFSAERLKGVDSTLKIQPAKLEDSAVYLCASSPWQGASTEAFFGQGTRLTVV.

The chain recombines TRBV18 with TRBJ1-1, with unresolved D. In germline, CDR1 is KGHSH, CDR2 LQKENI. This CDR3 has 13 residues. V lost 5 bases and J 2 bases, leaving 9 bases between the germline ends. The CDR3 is CASSSTINTEAFF. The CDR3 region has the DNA TGTGCCAGCTCATCCACTATAAACACTGAAGCTTTCTTT.

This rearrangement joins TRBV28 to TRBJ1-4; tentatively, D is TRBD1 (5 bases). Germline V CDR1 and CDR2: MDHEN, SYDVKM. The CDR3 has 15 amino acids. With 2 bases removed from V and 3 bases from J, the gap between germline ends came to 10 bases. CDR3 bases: TGTGCCAGCAGTTTAGCGGGGGGATCTAATGAAAAACTGTTTTTT. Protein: CASSLAGGSNEKLFF.

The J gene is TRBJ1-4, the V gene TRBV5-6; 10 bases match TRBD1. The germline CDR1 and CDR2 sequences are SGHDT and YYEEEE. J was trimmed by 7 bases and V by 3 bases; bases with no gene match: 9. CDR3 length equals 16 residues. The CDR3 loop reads CASSWTLGQGTEKLFF. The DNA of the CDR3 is TGTGCCAGCAGCTGGACCTTGGGACAGGGGACTGAAAAACTGTTTTTT.

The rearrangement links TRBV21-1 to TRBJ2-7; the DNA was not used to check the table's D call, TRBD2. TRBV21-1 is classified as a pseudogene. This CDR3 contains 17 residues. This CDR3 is CASSKKGRRKPSYEQYF. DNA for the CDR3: TGTGCCAGCAGCAAAAAGGGGAGGCGGAAACCCTCCTACGAGCAGTACTTC.

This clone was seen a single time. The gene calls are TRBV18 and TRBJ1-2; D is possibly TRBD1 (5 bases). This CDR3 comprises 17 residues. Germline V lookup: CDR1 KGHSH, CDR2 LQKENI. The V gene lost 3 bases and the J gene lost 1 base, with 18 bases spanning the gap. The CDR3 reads CASSPTSGGTVNYGYTF. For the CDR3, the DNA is TGTGCCAGCTCACCGACCTCGGGGGGGACGGTTAACTATGGCTACACCTTC.

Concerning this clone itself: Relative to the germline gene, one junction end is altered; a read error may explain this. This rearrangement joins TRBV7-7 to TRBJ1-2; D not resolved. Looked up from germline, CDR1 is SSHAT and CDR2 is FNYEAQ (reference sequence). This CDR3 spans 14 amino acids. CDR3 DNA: TGTGCTAGCAGCTTAGCCAAGCCTAACTATGGCTACACCTTC. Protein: CASSLAKPNYGYTF.

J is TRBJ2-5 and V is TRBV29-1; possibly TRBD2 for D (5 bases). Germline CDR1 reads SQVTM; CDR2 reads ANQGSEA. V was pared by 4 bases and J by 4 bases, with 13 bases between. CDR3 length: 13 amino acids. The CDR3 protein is CSVGTAGIETQYF. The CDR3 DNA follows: TGCAGCGTTGGTACAGCCGGGATAGAGACCCAGTACTTC.

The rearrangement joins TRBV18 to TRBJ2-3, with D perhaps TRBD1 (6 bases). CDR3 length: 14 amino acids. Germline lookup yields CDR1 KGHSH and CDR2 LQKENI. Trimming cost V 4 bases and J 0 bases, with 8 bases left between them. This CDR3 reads CASSRTGSTDTQYF. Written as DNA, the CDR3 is TGTGCCAGCTCACGTACAGGGAGCACAGATACGCAGTATTTT. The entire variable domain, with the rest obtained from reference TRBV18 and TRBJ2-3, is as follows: NAGVMQNPRHLVRRRGQEARLRCSPMKGHSHVYWYRQLPEEGLKFMVYLQKENIIDESGMPKERFSAEFPKEGPSILRIQQVVRGDSAAYFCASSRTGSTDTQYFGPGTRLTVL.

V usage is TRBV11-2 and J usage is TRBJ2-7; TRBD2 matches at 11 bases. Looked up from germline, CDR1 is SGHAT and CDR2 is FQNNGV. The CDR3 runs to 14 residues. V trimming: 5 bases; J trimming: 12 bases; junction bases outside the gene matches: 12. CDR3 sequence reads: CASSGSLLAGEAYF. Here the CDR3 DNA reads TGTGCCAGCAGCGGGAGTTTACTAGCGGGAGAGGCGTACTTC.

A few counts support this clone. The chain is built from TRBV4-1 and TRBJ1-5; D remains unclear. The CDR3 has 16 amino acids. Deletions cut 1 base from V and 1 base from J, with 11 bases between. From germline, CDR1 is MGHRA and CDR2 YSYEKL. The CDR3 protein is CASSQGSKESNQPQHF. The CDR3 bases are TGCGCCAGCAGCCAAGGGAGTAAGGAGAGCAATCAGCCCCAGCATTTT.

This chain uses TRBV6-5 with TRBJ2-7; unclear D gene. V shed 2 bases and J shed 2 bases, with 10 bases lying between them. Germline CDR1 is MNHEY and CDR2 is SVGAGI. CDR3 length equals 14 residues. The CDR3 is CASSYRQDPYEQYF. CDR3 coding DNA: TGTGCCAGCAGTTACCGGCAGGATCCCTACGAGCAGTACTTC.